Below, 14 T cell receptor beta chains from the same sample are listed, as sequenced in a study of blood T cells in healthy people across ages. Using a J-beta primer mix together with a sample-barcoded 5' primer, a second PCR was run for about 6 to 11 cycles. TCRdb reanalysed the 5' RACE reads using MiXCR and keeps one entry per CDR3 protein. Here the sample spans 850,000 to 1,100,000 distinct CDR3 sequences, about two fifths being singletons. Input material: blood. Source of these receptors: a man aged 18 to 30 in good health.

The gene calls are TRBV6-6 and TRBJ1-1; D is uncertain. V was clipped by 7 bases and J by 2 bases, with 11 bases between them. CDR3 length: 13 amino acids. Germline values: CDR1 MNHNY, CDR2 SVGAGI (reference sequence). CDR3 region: CASIRTSNTEAFF. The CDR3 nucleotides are TGTGCCAGCATTAGGACCTCAAACACTGAAGCTTTCTTT.

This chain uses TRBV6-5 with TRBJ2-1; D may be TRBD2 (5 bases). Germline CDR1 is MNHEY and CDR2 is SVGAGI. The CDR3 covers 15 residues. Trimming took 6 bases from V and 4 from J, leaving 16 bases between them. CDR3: CASRQLDPAYNEQFF. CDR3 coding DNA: TGTGCCAGCAGACAACTAGATCCTGCTTACAATGAGCAGTTCTTC.

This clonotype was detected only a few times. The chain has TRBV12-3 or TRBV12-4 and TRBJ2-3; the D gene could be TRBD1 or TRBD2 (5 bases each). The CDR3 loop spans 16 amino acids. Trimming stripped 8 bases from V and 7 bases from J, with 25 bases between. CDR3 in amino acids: CASQIVLRDPLNTQYF. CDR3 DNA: TGTGCCAGCCAAATCGTCTTGAGGGACCCACTGAATACGCAGTATTTT.

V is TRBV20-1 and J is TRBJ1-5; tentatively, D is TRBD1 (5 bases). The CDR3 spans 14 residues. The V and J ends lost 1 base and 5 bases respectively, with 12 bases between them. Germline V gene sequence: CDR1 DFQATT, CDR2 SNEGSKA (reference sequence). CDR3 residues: CSARAGRRDQPQHF. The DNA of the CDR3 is TGCAGTGCTAGAGCGGGGCGACGCGATCAGCCCCAGCATTTT.

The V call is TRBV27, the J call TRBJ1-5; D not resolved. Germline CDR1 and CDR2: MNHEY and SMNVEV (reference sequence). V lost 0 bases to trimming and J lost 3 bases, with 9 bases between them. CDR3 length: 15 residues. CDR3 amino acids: CASSLSAGLNQPQHF. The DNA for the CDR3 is TGTGCCAGCAGTTTATCAGCCGGGCTCAATCAGCCCCAGCATTTT.

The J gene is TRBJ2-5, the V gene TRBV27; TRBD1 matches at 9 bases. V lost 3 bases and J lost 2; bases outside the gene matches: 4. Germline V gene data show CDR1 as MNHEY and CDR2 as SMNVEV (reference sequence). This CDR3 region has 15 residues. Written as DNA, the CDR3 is TGTGCCAGCAGTTTGGATGACAGGGGGCAAGAGACCCAGTACTTC. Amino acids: CASSLDDRGQETQYF.

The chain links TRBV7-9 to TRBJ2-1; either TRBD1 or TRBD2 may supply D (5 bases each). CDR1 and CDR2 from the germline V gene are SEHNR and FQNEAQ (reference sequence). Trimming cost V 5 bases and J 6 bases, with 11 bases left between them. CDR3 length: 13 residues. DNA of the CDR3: TGTGCCAGCAGCCTCTACGGGGCCAATGAGCAGTTCTTC. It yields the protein CASSLYGANEQFF.

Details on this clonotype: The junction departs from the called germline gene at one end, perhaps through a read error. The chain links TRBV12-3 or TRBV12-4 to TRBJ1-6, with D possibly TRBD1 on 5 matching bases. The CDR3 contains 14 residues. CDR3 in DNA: TGTGCCAGCAGTTTAAACAGGATTGAGTCACTCCTCCACTTT. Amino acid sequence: CASSLNRIESLLHF.

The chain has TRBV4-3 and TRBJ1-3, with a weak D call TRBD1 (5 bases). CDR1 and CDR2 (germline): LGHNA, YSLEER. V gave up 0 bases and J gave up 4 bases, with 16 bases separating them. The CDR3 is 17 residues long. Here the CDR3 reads CASSQDTQGFVGNTIYF. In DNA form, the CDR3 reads TGCGCCAGCAGCCAAGATACCCAGGGCTTTGTCGGAAACACCATATATTTT.

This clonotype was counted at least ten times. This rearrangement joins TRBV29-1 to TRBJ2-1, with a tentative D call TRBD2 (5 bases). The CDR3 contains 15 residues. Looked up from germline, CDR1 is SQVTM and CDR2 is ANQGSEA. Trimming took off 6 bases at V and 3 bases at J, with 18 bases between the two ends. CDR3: CSVRTRLRGYNEQFF. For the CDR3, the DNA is TGCAGCGTCCGGACCCGTCTCCGGGGCTACAATGAGCAGTTCTTC.

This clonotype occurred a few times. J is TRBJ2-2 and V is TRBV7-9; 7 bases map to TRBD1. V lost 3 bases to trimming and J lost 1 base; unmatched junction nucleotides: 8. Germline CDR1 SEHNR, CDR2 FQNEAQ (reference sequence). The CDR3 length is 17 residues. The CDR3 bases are TGTGCCAGCAGCTTTCTACAGGGGATGTGGAACACCGGGGAGCTGTTTTTT. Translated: CASSFLQGMWNTGELFF. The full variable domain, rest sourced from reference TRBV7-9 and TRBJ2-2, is DTGVSQNPRHKITKRGQNVTFRCDPISEHNRLYWYRQTLGQGPEFLTYFQNEAQLEKSRLLSDRFSAERPKGSFSTLEIQRTEQGDSAMYLCASSFLQGMWNTGELFFGEGSRLTVL.

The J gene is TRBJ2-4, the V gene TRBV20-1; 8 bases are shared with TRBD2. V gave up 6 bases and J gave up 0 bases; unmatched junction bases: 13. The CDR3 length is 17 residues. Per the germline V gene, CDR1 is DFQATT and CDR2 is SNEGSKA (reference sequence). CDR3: CSAPTSVDSLAKNIQYF. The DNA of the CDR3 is TGCAGTGCCCCGACTAGCGTAGATTCCTTAGCCAAAAACATTCAGTACTTC.

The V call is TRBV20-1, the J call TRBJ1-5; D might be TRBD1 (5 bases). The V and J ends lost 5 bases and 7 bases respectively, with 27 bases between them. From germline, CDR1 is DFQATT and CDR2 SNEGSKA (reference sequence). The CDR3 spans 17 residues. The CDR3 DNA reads TGCAGTGCTCCCCAACCTGACACCACAGGATTAAAGCAGCCCCAGCATTTT. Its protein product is CSAPQPDTTGLKQPQHF.

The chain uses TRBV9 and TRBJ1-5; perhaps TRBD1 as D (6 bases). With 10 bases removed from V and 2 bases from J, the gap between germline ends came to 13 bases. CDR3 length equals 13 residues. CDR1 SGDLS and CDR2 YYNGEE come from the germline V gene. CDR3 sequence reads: CAPGGRRNQPQHF. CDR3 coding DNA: TGTGCCCCCGGGGGGCGGCGCAATCAGCCCCAGCATTTT.